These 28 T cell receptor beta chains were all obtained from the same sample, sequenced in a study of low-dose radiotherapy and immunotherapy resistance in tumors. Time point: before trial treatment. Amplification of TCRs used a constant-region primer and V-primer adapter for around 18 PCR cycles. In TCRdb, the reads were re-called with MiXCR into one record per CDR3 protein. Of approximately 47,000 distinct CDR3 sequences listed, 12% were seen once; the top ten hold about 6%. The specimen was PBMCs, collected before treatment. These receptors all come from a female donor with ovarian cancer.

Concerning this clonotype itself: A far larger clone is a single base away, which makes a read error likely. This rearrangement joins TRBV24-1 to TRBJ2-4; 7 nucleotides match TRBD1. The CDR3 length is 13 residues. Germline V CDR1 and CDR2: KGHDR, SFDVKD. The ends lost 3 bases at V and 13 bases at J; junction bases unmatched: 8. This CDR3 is CATSDGQVVGQYF. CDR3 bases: TGTGCCACCAGTGATGGACAGGTCGTGGGGCAGTACTTC.

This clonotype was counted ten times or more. Here the CDR3 reads CASTRGVGEQYF. The CDR3 DNA is TGTGCCAGCACCCGAGGGGTGGGCGAGCAGTACTTC. V is TRBV11-2 and J is TRBJ2-7; D possibly matches TRBD1 or TRBD2 (5 bases each). CDR3 length: 12 amino acids. The germline gives CDR1 SGHAT, CDR2 FQNNGV. V was trimmed by 7 bases and J by 6 bases, leaving 13 bases between them.

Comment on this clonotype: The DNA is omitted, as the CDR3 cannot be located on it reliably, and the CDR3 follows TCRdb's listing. CDR3 region: CASTNQTSMYLCATTGLADTQYF. The V and J genes are TRBV5-1 and TRBJ2-3; TRBD1, the table's D call, lacks a check against the DNA. 23 amino acids form the CDR3, both terminal residues included. Germline V lookup: CDR1 SGHRS, CDR2 YFSETQ.

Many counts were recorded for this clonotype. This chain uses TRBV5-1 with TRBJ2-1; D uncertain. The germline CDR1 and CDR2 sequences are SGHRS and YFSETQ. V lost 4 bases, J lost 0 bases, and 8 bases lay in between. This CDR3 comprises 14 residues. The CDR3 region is CASSPGPSYNEQFF. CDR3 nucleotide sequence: TGCGCCAGCAGCCCTGGCCCCTCCTACAATGAGCAGTTCTTC.

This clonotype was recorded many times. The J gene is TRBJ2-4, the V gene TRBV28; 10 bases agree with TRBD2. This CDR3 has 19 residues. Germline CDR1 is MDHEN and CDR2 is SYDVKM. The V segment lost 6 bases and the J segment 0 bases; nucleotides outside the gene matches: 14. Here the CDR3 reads CASSLIGASGSLAKNIQYF. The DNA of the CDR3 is TGTGCCAGCAGCCTAATTGGGGCTAGCGGGAGCTTAGCCAAAAACATTCAGTACTTC.

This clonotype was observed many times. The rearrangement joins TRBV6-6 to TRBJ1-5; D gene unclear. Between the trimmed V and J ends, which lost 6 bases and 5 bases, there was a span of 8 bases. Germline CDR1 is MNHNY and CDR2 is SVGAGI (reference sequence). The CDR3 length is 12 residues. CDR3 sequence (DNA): TGTGCCAGCAGAGCAGGCGATCAGCCCCAGCATTTT. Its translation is CASRAGDQPQHF.

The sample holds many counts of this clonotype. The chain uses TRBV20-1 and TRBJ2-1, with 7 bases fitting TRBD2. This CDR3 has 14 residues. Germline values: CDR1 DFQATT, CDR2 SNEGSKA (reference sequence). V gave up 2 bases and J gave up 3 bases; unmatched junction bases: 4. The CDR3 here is CSARPGGNYNEQFF. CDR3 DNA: TGCAGTGCTAGACCCGGGGGGAACTACAATGAGCAGTTCTTC.

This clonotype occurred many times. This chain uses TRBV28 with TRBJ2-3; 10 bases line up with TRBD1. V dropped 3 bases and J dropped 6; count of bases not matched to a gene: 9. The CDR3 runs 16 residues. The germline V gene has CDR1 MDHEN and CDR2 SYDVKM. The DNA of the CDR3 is TGTGCCAGCAGTTTCGCTATGACAGGGGGCTTGGATACGCAGTATTTT. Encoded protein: CASSFAMTGGLDTQYF.

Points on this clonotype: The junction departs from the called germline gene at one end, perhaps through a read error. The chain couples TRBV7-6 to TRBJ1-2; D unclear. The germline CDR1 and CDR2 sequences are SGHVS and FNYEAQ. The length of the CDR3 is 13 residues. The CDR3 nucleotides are TGTGCCGGCAGCCCCCCCGGGGTCTCTGGCTACAACTTC. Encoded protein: CAGSPPGVSGYNF. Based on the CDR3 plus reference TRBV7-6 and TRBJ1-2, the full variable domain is GAGVSQSPRYKVTKRGQDVALRCDPISGHVSLYWYRQALGQGPEFLTYFNYEAQQDKSGLPNDRFSAERPEGSISTLTIQRTEQRDSAMYRCAGSPPGVSGYNFGSGTRLTVV.

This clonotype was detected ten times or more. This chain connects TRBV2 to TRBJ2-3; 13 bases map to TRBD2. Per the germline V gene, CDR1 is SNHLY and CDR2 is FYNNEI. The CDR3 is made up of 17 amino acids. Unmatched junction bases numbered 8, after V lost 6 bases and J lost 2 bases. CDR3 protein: CASSDWTSGGYTDTQYF. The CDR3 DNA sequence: TGTGCCAGCAGCGACTGGACTAGCGGGGGTTACACAGATACGCAGTATTTT.

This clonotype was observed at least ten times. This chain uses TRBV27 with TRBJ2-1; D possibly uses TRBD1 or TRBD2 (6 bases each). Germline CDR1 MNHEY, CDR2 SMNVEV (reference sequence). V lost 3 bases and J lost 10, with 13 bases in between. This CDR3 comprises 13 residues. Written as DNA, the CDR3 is TGTGCCAGCAGTTTCACAGGGAGGAGCGAGCAGTTCTTC. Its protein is CASSFTGRSEQFF.

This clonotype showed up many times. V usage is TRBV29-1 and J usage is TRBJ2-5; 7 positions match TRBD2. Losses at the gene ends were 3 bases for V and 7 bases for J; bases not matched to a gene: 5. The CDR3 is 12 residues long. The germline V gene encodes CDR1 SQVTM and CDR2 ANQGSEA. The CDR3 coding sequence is TGCAGCGTTGACTGGGCTAGCGGGACCCAGTACTTC. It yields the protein CSVDWASGTQYF.

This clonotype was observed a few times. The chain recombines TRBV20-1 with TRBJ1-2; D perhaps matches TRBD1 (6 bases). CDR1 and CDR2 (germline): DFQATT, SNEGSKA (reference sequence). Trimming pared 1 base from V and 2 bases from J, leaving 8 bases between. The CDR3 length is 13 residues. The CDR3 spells CSARGQANYGYTF. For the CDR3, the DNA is TGCAGTGCTAGAGGACAGGCGAACTATGGCTACACCTTC.

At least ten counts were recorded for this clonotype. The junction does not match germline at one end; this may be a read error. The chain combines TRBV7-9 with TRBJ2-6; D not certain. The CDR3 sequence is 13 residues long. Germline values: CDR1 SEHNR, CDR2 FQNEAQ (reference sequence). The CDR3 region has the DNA TGTGCCAGCAGCCTAGCTGGGGCCAACGTCCTGACTTTC. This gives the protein CASSLAGANVLTF.

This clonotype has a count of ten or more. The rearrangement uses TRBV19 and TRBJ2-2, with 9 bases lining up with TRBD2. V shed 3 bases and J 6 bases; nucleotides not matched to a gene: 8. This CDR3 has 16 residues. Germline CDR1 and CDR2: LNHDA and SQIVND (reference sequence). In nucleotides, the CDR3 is TGTGCCAGTAGTATCGAGCGGGGGGCGTTCGCCGGGGAGCTGTTTTTT. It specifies CASSIERGAFAGELFF.

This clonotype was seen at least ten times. The CDR3 DNA follows: TGTGCCTGGACACGTGGGGCGACTGGGGGTGAGCAGTTCTTC. As protein: CAWTRGATGGEQFF. V gene TRBV30 combines with J gene TRBJ2-1; D tentatively fits TRBD1 or TRBD2 (5 bases each). With 4 bases removed from V and 9 bases from J, the gap between germline ends came to 19 bases. The V gene's germline CDR1 is GTSNPN and CDR2 SVGIG (reference sequence). This CDR3 has 14 residues.

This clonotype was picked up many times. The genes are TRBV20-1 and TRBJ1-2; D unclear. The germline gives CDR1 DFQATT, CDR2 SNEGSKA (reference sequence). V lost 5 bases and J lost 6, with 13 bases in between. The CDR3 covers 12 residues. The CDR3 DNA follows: TGCAGTGCTCCTATGACCCGCCATGGCTACACCTTC. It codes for CSAPMTRHGYTF.

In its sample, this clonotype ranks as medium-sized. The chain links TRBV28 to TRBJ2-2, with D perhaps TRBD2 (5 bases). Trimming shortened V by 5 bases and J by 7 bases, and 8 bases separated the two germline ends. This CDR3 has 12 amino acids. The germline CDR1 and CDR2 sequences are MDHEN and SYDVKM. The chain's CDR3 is CASSPRDGELFF. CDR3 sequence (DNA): TGTGCCAGCAGTCCCCGGGACGGGGAGCTGTTTTTT.

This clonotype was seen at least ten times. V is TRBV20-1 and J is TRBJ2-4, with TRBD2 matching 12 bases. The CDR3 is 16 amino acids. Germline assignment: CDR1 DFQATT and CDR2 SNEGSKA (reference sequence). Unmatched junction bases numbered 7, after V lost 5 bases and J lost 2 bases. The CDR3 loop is CSASSGGATTKNIQYF. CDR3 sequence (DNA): TGCAGTGCTTCTAGCGGGGGGGCTACGACCAAAAACATTCAGTACTTC.

CDR3 region: CASSLELAGVYEQYF. DNA for the CDR3: TGTGCCAGCAGCTTAGAGCTAGCGGGAGTCTACGAGCAGTACTTC. The chain links TRBV11-2 to TRBJ2-7; 10 bases are a match to TRBD2. The CDR3 contains 15 residues. Germline CDR1 is SGHAT and CDR2 is FQNNGV. Losses at the gene ends were 0 bases for V and 3 bases for J; bases not matched to a gene: 2.

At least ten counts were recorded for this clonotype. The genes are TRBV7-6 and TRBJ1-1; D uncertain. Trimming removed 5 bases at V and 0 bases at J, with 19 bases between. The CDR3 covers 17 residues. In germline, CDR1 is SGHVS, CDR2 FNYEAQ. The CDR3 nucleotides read TGTGCCAGCAGCCCCCTCGGCGCCGAATGGATGAACACTGAAGCTTTCTTT. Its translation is CASSPLGAEWMNTEAFF.

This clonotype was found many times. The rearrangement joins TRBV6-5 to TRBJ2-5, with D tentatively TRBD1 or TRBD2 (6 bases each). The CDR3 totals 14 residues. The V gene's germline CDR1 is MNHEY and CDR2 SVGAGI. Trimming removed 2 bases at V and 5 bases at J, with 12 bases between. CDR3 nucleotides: TGTGCCAGCAGTTACCGGGGGCCCCCGGAGACCCAGTACTTC. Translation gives CASSYRGPPETQYF.

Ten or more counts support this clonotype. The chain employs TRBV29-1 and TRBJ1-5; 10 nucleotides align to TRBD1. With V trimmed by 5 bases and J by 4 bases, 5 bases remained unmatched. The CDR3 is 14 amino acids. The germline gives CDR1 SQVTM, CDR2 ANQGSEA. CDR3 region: CSVTGTGVNQPQHF. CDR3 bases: TGCAGCGTTACCGGGACAGGGGTTAATCAGCCCCAGCATTTT.

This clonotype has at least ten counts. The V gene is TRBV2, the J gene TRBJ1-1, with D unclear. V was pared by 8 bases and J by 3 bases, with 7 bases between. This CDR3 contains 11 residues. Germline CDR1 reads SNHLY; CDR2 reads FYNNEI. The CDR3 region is CASRWDTEAFF. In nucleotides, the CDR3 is TGTGCCAGCCGATGGGACACTGAAGCTTTCTTT.

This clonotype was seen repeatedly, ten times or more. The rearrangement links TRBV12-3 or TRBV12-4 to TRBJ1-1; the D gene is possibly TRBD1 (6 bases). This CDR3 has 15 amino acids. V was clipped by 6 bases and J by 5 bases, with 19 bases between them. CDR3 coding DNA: TGTGCCAGCAGGTTGACGGACACAGGGAGAACTGAAGCTTTCTTT. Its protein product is CASRLTDTGRTEAFF.

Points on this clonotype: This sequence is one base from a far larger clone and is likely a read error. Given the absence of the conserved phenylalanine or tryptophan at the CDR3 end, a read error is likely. The CDR3 nucleotides are TGTGCCACCAGCAGAGGAGAGGGAAGAGGGCCACTTTACGAGCAGTACTTA. Its protein is CATSRGEGRGPLYEQYL. The chain carries TRBV13 and TRBJ2-7; weak D call: TRBD2 (5 bases). This CDR3 spans 17 amino acids. Germline CDR1 and CDR2: PRHDT and FYEKMQ (reference sequence).

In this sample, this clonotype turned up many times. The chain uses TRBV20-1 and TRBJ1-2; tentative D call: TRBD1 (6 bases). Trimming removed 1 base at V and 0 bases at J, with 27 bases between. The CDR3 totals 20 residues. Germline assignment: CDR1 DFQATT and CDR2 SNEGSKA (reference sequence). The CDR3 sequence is CSARGWRGPYPESANYGYTF. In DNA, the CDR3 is TGCAGTGCTAGAGGTTGGCGGGGGCCGTACCCAGAATCCGCTAACTATGGCTACACCTTC.

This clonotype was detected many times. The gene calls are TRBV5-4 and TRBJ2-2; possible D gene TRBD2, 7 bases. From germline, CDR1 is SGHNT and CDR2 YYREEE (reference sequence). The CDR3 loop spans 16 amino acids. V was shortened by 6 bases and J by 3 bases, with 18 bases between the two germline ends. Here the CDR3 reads CASTRSGGWDTGELFF. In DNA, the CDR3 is TGTGCCAGCACCCGCTCGGGGGGCTGGGACACCGGGGAGCTGTTTTTT.